This TCR beta chain was sequenced for a study of identical twins. V shed 7 bases, J shed 14 bases, and the junction held 15 bases outside the gene matches. This CDR3 contains 15 residues. Germline CDR1 is SQVTM and CDR2 is ANQGSEA. TCRdb redid the calling of the 5' RACE reads with MiXCR, one entry per CDR3 protein. The sample shows about 720,000 distinct CDR3 sequences, 15% to 20% of them seen only once. Separately, the same data were catalogued under a study of T cells expressing NK-cell markers.

The source of this sequence is a woman aged 18-35 years in good health. J is TRBJ2-1 and V is TRBV29-1, with 15 bases identical to TRBD2. Sequencing was done on a sample of PBMCs. CDR3 coding DNA: TGCAGCGGCGGGGGAGGGGGACTAGCGGGAGGAGGGAAGTTCTTC. Translating it yields CSGGGGGLAGGGKFF.